This T cell receptor (beta chain) stems from a study of identical twins (dated by TCRdb to 2015 to 2016). Some background on the complete study: The study deep-sequenced TCR alpha and beta repertoires from monozygotic twins, unrelated adults of various ages and cord blood to test whether fetal clonotypes persist. To rule out contamination, the twin experiments were replicated at different times with different library preparation protocols.

Library preparation was by 5' RACE. Reads for this sample came from an Illumina HiSeq 2000. Template switching added a universal primer binding site, and the final cDNA carried a unique molecular identifier that allowed TCR cDNA molecules to be counted accurately. Specific primers in the conserved constant-segment region were used to synthesize first-strand cDNA for TCR alpha and beta chains. To control for contamination, every cDNA library carried two barcodes: a SMART-Mk sample barcode plus Illumina barcodes. Two successive PCR steps introduced TruSeq adapter sequences along with Illumina sample barcodes. TCR alpha and beta cDNA libraries were sequenced on the Illumina HiSeq platform with custom primers. The original pipeline was this. MiGEC was used to process raw reads and extract unique molecular identifiers, and MiXCR was used to find CDR3 positions. Recombination models were inferred per individual with the repgenHMM and IGoR tools using an EM algorithm. The tcR package in R was used for shared clonotype analysis, with sharing normalized by the product of cloneset sizes. To study raw recombination without the effects of thymic and clonal selection, out-of-frame nonproductive sequences were analyzed. TCRdb trimmed public reads at Q25 via fastp, called clones via MiXCR and kept in-frame beta chains. When rows share a CDR3 protein, they turn into one entry using the most common DNA and genes. TCRdb's processing, not the authors' own work, is the source of the V and J calls. The sample records 350,000 to 400,000 distinct CDR3 sequences, roughly 10% of which are singletons. Of the sample, approximately 8.9% falls within the top ten clones.

A word on this clonotype: The target of this receptor is not known. No much larger clone is present one base from it, and per-base qualities are unavailable.

Every donor was a healthy Caucasian. The researchers also sequenced three unrelated adults who were not twins: a male aged 18 to 30, a male aged 50 to 59, and a female aged 50 to 59. Miltenyi CD45RO+ enrichment and human naive T-cell isolation kits were used to isolate memory (CD45RO+) and naive T cells from PBMC. The research as a whole found: Fewer insertions were carried by abundant cord blood beta clonotypes; a weaker similar trend was observed in young adult naive repertoires, while no such trend was observed in memory repertoires. Out-of-frame TCR alpha sequences shared between twins showed an excess of low generation-probability sequences compared with coincidental sharing between unrelated individuals. Invariant T cells such as MAIT and iNKT could partly confound zero-insertion analyses, although diverse VJ usage argued against such confounding for most clonotypes. The excess sharing between twins in beta out-of-frame sequences was weaker because fewer shared sequences reduced the signal-to-noise ratio. Conclusions relied on cross-sectional statistical analysis, since the same donors could not be followed over many years. Out-of-frame TCR alpha sharing in monozygotic twins was systematically underestimated by recombination models, whereas sharing between unrelated individuals was in agreement with the recombination models.

Deletion took 4 bases off V and 5 bases off J, with a span of 18 bases between the germline ends. The germline V gene encodes CDR1 SGHAT and CDR2 FQNNGV. Its CDR3 holds 15 amino acids, cysteine through phenylalanine. Of all the DNA, just the CDR3 is kept, 45 bases in frame from base 1. Sequences were obtained from naive T cells sorted from blood. Interpreted using the paper, the cell subset or site label stands for: cells isolated with a human naive T-cell isolation kit. This receptor was obtained from a woman in her forties or fifties in good health. Recombination joined TRBV11-2 with TRBJ2-7; 6 matching bases give a weak D call of TRBD2. The nucleotides read TGTGCCAGCAGCTCCCTGGCGGAGGGCCGAAACGAGCAGTACTTC. It specifies CASSSLAEGRNEQYF. Beyond the CDR3, the reference TRBV11-2 and TRBJ2-7 genes provide the residues; the full variable domain reads: EAGVAQSPRYKIIEKRQSVAFWCNPISGHATLYWYQQILGQGPKLLIQFQNNGVVDDSQLPKDRFSAERLKGVDSTLKIQPAKLEDSAVYLCASSSLAEGRNEQYFGPGTRLTVT.